The next 20 T cell receptor beta chains were all read from a single sample in a study of shared clonotypes between healthy human individuals. The naive CD8 subset, CD45RO-negative cells positively selected for CCR7, excluded terminally differentiated effector memory CD45RA+ cells. Here immunoSEQ multiplex PCR was the method, and the copy in TCRdb shows in-frame clones only, minus some. The sample records roughly 650,000 clones, 95% to 97% being singletons. Sequenced sample: naive CD8+ T cells sorted from blood. The receptors were sampled from a woman aged 30 to 39 in good health.

The chain combines TRBV7-2 with TRBJ1-1; D is possibly TRBD1 (6 bases). CDR3 size: 14 residues. CDR1 and CDR2 (germline): SGHTA, FQGNSA. The V gene lost 3 bases and the J gene lost 5 bases, with 13 bases spanning the gap. CDR3 bases: TGTGCCAGCAGCTTTCCAGGGAGGGGGACTGAAGCTTTCTTT. It encodes CASSFPGRGTEAFF.

The chain carries TRBV6-5 and TRBJ2-1, with TRBD2 as a possible D gene (6 bases). V gave up 1 base and J gave up 7 bases, with 14 bases separating them. Germline V gene sequence: CDR1 MNHEY, CDR2 SVGAGI. The CDR3 has 15 amino acids. CDR3 nucleotides: TGTGCCAGCAGTTACTTAGCGGAGTCCCCGAATGAGCAGTTCTTC. It codes for CASSYLAESPNEQFF.

This chain joins TRBV2 and TRBJ1-1; perhaps TRBD1 as D (5 bases). Per the germline V gene, CDR1 is SNHLY and CDR2 is FYNNEI. This CDR3 has 14 amino acids. With 7 bases removed from V and 0 bases from J, the gap between germline ends came to 12 bases. This CDR3 is CASTMGLLNTEAFF. DNA for the CDR3: TGTGCCAGCACTATGGGACTCCTGAACACTGAAGCTTTCTTT.

This rearrangement joins TRBV6-5 to TRBJ2-7; weak D call: TRBD1 (6 bases). Deletions cut 7 bases from V and 0 bases from J, with 16 bases between. This CDR3 has 15 residues. Germline V gene lookup returns CDR1 MNHEY and CDR2 SVGAGI. CDR3 loop: CASTPGQGISYEQYF. The CDR3 DNA follows: TGTGCCAGCACTCCTGGGCAGGGGATCTCCTACGAGCAGTACTTC.

This chain joins TRBV27 and TRBJ2-5; 16 bases map to TRBD2. The CDR3 runs 17 residues. Per the germline V gene, CDR1 is MNHEY and CDR2 is SMNVEV (reference sequence). Trimming removed 6 bases from V and 5 bases from J; junction bases left unmatched: 9. CDR3 nucleotides: TGTGCCAGCAGAGACGGGACTAGCGGGAGGGCCGGTGAGACCCAGTACTTC. Encoded protein: CASRDGTSGRAGETQYF.

This clone appeared a single time. Other nucleotide sequences from this sample produce the same CDR3. The chain joins TRBV28 to TRBJ2-7; D call uncertain. V lost 1 base and J 1 base, leaving 2 bases between the germline ends. CDR1 MDHEN and CDR2 SYDVKM come from the germline V gene. The CDR3 is made up of 12 amino acids. The CDR3 nucleotides read TGTGCCAGCAGTTTATCGTCCTACGAGCAGTACTTC. Translation: CASSLSSYEQYF.

The chain carries TRBV13 and TRBJ1-2; D unclear. The ends were cut back, 1 base at V and 3 bases at J, with 12 bases in the middle. The germline CDR1 and CDR2 sequences are PRHDT and FYEKMQ (reference sequence). This CDR3 comprises 15 residues. The CDR3 reads CASSLVTAADYGYTF. CDR3 coding DNA: TGTGCCAGCAGCTTAGTTACGGCGGCCGACTATGGCTACACCTTC.

CDR3 coding DNA: TGCGCCAGCAGCCAAGTGACGTCGGTAGCGGTACAAGAGACCCAGTACTTC. Its protein is CASSQVTSVAVQETQYF. The chain employs TRBV4-1 and TRBJ2-5, with a weak D call TRBD2 (6 bases). The length of the CDR3 is 17 residues. Looked up from germline, CDR1 is MGHRA and CDR2 is YSYEKL. V dropped 1 base and J dropped 2 bases, with 17 bases sitting between them.

The chain uses TRBV2 and TRBJ2-3; TRBD1 matches at 7 bases. Germline V gene data show CDR1 as SNHLY and CDR2 as FYNNEI. This CDR3 is built from 13 residues. V shed 5 bases and J 4 bases; nucleotides not matched to a gene: 3. CDR3: CASSQTGPDTQYF. For the CDR3, the DNA is TGTGCCAGCAGTCAGACAGGGCCAGATACGCAGTATTTT.

V is TRBV6-8 and J is TRBJ2-5; a weak D match, TRBD2 (5 bases). The CDR3 runs 13 residues. Between the trimmed V and J ends, which lost 8 bases and 4 bases, there was a span of 14 bases. Germline CDR1 reads MNHGY; CDR2 reads SAAAGT. Here the CDR3 DNA reads TGTGCCAGCCGCCTAACCCGGGGAGAGACCCAGTACTTC. Encoded protein: CASRLTRGETQYF.

The CDR3 sequence: CASSLAGDFYNEQFF. The CDR3 bases are TGTGCCAGCAGCTTAGCGGGAGACTTCTACAATGAGCAGTTCTTC. The chain combines TRBV11-3 with TRBJ2-1, with D possibly matching TRBD2 (6 bases). Germline V gene sequence: CDR1 SGHNT, CDR2 YENEEA. V was trimmed by 1 base and J by 3 bases, leaving 10 bases between them. The CDR3 has 15 residues.

The chain couples TRBV2 to TRBJ2-2; tentatively, D is TRBD1 or TRBD2 (7 bases each). Per germline, CDR1 SNHLY and CDR2 FYNNEI. The CDR3 sequence is 17 residues long. The V gene lost 3 bases and the J gene lost 4 bases, with 18 bases spanning the gap. CDR3 sequence reads: CASSEGRTGGGTGELFF. The CDR3, as DNA: TGTGCCAGCAGTGAGGGAAGGACAGGCGGGGGCACCGGGGAGCTGTTTTTT.

The chain is built from TRBV27 and TRBJ1-4; D unresolved. The CDR3 totals 13 residues. V was cut by 9 bases and J by 7 bases, with 15 bases left in between. Germline V CDR1 and CDR2: MNHEY, SMNVEV (reference sequence). The CDR3 is CASGWGESEKLFF. The CDR3 DNA reads as TGTGCCAGTGGTTGGGGAGAAAGTGAAAAACTGTTTTTT.

The CDR3 region has the DNA TGTGCCAGCACCGCAGAGGGACCGGACGACGGAAAACTGTTTTTT. Protein product: CASTAEGPDDGKLFF. The genes are TRBV2 and TRBJ1-4; D is possibly TRBD1 (5 bases). Trimming stripped 7 bases from V and 10 bases from J, with 22 bases between. Germline assignment: CDR1 SNHLY and CDR2 FYNNEI. The CDR3 is made up of 15 amino acids.

The chain is built from TRBV5-6 and TRBJ2-7, with 9 positions matching TRBD2. V was pared by 4 bases and J by 4 bases, with 9 bases of the junction left unmatched. There are 15 residues in the CDR3. Germline loops: CDR1 SGHDT, CDR2 YYEEEE. CDR3 bases: TGTGCCAGCAGCCCCGGCGGGGGGGCGGAGTACGAGCAGTACTTC. This translates into CASSPGGGAEYEQYF.

The chain recombines TRBV10-3 with TRBJ1-2; weak D call: TRBD1 (6 bases). V was shortened by 8 bases and J by 8 bases, with 21 bases between the two germline ends. CDR3 size: 14 residues. Germline lookup yields CDR1 ENHRY and CDR2 SYGVKD. CDR3 in DNA: TGTGCCATCGGCAAACGGGACATCCGAGGGGGCTACACCTTC. Translated: CAIGKRDIRGGYTF.

This clone was seen once. Other DNA sequences within the sample encode an identical CDR3. This chain joins TRBV15 and TRBJ1-4, with D perhaps TRBD1 (5 bases). The CDR3 consists of 14 residues. Trimming took off 3 bases at V and 5 bases at J, with 10 bases between the two ends. The V gene's germline CDR1 is LNHNV and CDR2 YYDKDF (reference sequence). The CDR3 loop reads CATSRGLGNEKLFF. The CDR3 bases are TGTGCCACCAGCAGGGGACTTGGAAATGAAAAACTGTTTTTT.

This chain uses TRBV28 with TRBJ1-2; D ambiguous. Per the germline V gene, CDR1 is MDHEN and CDR2 is SYDVKM. V dropped 3 bases and J dropped 0 bases, with 8 bases sitting between them. The CDR3 spans 14 residues. The CDR3 DNA reads TGTGCCAGCAGTTTGCCAGGCACTAACTATGGCTACACCTTC. Translating it yields CASSLPGTNYGYTF.

The rearrangement joins TRBV4-1 to TRBJ2-1; 8 bases are a match to TRBD2. The CDR3 loop spans 15 amino acids. Germline CDR1 MGHRA, CDR2 YSYEKL. V gave up 3 bases and J gave up 5 bases; unmatched junction bases: 6. CDR3 sequence (DNA): TGCGCCAGCAGCCATAGCGGGATGGGGAACAATGAGCAGTTCTTC. This codes for CASSHSGMGNNEQFF.

This clone was found once. The gene calls are TRBV5-5 and TRBJ2-1, with a possible D match to TRBD1 (5 bases). This CDR3 contains 15 residues. The germline V and J ends were trimmed by 2 bases and 2 bases, with 11 bases remaining between them. Per the germline V gene, CDR1 is SGHKS and CDR2 is YYEKEE (reference sequence). DNA of the CDR3: TGTGCCAGCAGCTTAATGGCAGGGACCTACAATGAGCAGTTCTTC. This encodes CASSLMAGTYNEQFF.